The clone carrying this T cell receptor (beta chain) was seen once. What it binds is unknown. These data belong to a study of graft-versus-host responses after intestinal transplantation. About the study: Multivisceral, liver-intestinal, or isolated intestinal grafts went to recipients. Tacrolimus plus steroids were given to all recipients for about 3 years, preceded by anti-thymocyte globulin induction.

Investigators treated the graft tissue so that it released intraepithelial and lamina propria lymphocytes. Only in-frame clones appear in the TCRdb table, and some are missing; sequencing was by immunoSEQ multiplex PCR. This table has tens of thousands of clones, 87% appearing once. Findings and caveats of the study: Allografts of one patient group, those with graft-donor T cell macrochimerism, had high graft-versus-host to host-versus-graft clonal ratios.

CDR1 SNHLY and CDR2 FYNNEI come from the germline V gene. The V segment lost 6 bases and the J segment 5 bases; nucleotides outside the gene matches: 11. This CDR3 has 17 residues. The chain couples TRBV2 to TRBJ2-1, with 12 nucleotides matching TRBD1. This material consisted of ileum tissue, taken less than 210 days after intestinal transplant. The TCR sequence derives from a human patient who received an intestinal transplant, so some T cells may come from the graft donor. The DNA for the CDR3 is TGTGCCAGCAGATACCGGGACAGGGGGCGTATAAACAATGAGCAGTTCTTC. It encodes CASRYRDRGRINNEQFF.